This TCR beta chain stems from a study of blood T cell repertoires in COVID-19. Across the study: Acute-phase and convalescent COVID-19 samples originated in the United States, Italy and Spain.

In the source study's methods: Amplified reference gene primers provided the basis for estimating nucleated cell counts. Assay: immunoSEQ multiplex PCR; the TCRdb copy retains only in-frame clones and omits some. From that table come the V and J calls and clone size; the DNA was used to work out D and trimming. The sample consists of fewer than 200,000 clones, around four fifths of them appearing once. CDR1 KGHSH and CDR2 LQKENI come from the germline V gene. V was trimmed by 3 bases and J by 0 bases, leaving 9 bases between them. The CDR3 spans 14 residues. This clone came up once. V and J are TRBV18 and TRBJ2-7, with no clear D. This TCR came from a woman aged 70 to 79 who had recovered from COVID-19. Material for sequencing was peripheral blood. CDR3 DNA: TGTGCCAGCTCACCGCCCGGTTACTCCTACGAGCAGTACTTC. Translated, it gives CASSPPGYSYEQYF. Combining the CDR3 with reference TRBV18 and TRBJ2-7 gives the whole variable domain NAGVMQNPRHLVRRRGQEARLRCSPMKGHSHVYWYRQLPEEGLKFMVYLQKENIIDESGMPKERFSAEFPKEGPSILRIQQVVRGDSAAYFCASSPPGYSYEQYFGPGTRLTVT.